These T cell receptor beta chains were read from a single sample in a study of cytomegalovirus exposure and HLA in healthy donors. TCRdb keeps only in-frame clones here, not all; method: immunoSEQ multiplex PCR. The sample records around 190,000 clones, 80% to 90% being singletons. The sample taken for sequencing was PBMCs. Source of these receptors: a woman aged 25 to 39 in good health and CMV-seronegative. The CDR3 runs from the conserved cysteine through the conserved F or W.

v_call: TRBV2
j_call: TRBJ1-4
cdr3_aa: CASLRDTTNEKLFF

v_call: TRBV7-9
j_call: TRBJ1-1
cdr3_aa: CASSLTTGGPAFF

v_call: TRBV27
j_call: TRBJ2-1
cdr3_aa: CASSLLAGAAFSYNEQFF

v_call: TRBV13
j_call: TRBJ2-1
cdr3_aa: CASSSDAGLVKYNEQFF

v_call: TRBV18
j_call: TRBJ2-7
cdr3_aa: CASSLTGSYEQYF

v_call: TRBV6-1
j_call: TRBJ2-2
cdr3_aa: CASKALAGNTGELFF

v_call: TRBV5-6
j_call: TRBJ1-2
cdr3_aa: CASIPLRDRDLYGYTF

v_call: TRBV5-1
j_call: TRBJ2-3
cdr3_aa: CASSSSGSRDTQYF

v_call: TRBV5-1
j_call: TRBJ2-1
cdr3_aa: CASSQDTTDEQFF

v_call: TRBV5-1
j_call: TRBJ1-1
cdr3_aa: CASSLGYAQGSTEAFF

v_call: TRBV19
j_call: TRBJ2-5
cdr3_aa: CASSIDPGETQYF

v_call: TRBV10-1
j_call: TRBJ2-7
cdr3_aa: CASSEGRGLSYEQYF

v_call: TRBV19
j_call: TRBJ2-2
cdr3_aa: CASSPLAGNTGELFF

v_call: TRBV9
j_call: TRBJ2-1
cdr3_aa: CASSVAPLGSSYNEQFF

v_call: TRBV25-1
j_call: TRBJ2-1
cdr3_aa: CASSEGQGAFF

v_call: TRBV19
j_call: TRBJ2-7
cdr3_aa: CASSISPGQGNYEQYF